This entry concerns a single T cell receptor beta chain. The sample is drawn from a study of T cell responses to AZD1222 COVID-19 vaccine. Assay: immunoSEQ multiplex PCR; the TCRdb copy retains only in-frame clones and omits some. The repertoire holds about 130,000 clones, with roughly 91% as singletons. This CDR3 comprises 11 residues. Trimming took 7 bases from V and 8 from J, leaving 11 bases between them. Germline CDR1 and CDR2: SNHLY and FYNNEI. V gene TRBV2 combines with J gene TRBJ1-2; D not resolved. The sequence was collected from an adult who received the AZD1222 COVID-19 vaccine. The sample in question was peripheral blood, obtained 28 days after the second AZD1222 dose. CDR3 bases: TGTGCCAGCACATATGCAGAGGGCTACACCTTC. Protein: CASTYAEGYTF.